This T cell receptor (beta chain) came from a study of identical twins. Study findings and constraints: Sequences that were beta out-of-frame showed weaker excess twin sharing. High-abundance cord blood beta clonotypes had fewer insertions; memory repertoires showed none.

In the case of this clonotype: Its antigen is as yet unknown. A much larger clone lies a single base off, so this may be a read error. Without the conserved terminal phenylalanine or tryptophan, this CDR3 likely stems from a read error.

TCRdb re-derived calls from the 5' RACE reads in MiXCR, one entry per CDR3 protein. Among 100,000 or so distinct CDR3 sequences listed, under 6.5% were seen once. This CDR3 is built from 14 residues. The germline CDR1 and CDR2 sequences are MNHNS and SASEGT. Trimming left V 7 bases short and J 8 bases short, with 18 bases between. The J gene is TRBJ2-1, the V gene TRBV6-1; tentative D call: TRBD2 (7 bases). Material for sequencing was memory T cells sorted from blood. This sequence was found in a woman in her forties or fifties in good health. The CDR3 nucleotides are TGTGCCAGCATCCAAGGGGGAGGGGGAGATGAGCAGTTCCTC. This codes for CASIQGGGGDEQFL.